This T cell receptor (beta chain) appears in the sequencing data of a study of blood T cell repertoires in COVID-19. This clone was seen a handful of times. In the original processing: Amplifying reference gene primers gave estimates of nucleated cell counts. TCRdb keeps only in-frame clones here, not all; method: immunoSEQ multiplex PCR. V, J and clone size are taken as reported in that table, and D and trimming were inferred from the DNA itself. The sample holds about 170,000 clones; 82% are singletons and the top ten take under 12%. The CDR3 sequence is 14 residues long. The ends were cut back, 1 base at V and 0 bases at J, with 4 bases in the middle. CDR1 and CDR2 from the germline V gene are LGHNA and YNFKEQ.

The rearrangement joins TRBV4-2 to TRBJ1-3; D is unresolved. The sequencing sample was made of peripheral blood. This clonotype was sampled from a woman of 80 years or more with active or convalescent COVID-19. The CDR3 loop is CASSQGVSGNTIYF. In DNA, the CDR3 is TGTGCCAGCAGCCAAGGAGTCTCTGGAAACACCATATATTTT.